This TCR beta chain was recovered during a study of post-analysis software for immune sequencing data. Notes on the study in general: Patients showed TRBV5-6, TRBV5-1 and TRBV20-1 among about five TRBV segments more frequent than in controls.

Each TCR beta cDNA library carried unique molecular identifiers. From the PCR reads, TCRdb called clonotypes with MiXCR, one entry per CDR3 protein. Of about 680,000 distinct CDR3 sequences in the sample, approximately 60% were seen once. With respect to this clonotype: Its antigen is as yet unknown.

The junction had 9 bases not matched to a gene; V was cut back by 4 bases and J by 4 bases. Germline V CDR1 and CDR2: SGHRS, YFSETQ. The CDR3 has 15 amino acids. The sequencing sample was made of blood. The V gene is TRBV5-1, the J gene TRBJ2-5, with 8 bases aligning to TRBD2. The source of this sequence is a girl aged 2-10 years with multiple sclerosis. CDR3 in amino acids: CASSTTTSVRETQYF. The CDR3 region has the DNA TGCGCCAGCAGCACAACGACTAGCGTTCGAGAGACCCAGTACTTC.